This T cell receptor (beta chain) was sequenced in a study of beta chain features in type 1 diabetes. Findings of the study overall: In every one of the four CD4+ subsets, TCRB CDR3s were moderately but significantly shorter in Type 1 diabetes patients. No resolution was reached here on whether HLA type influences TCRB rearrangement.

Since all of the isolated RNA was reverse transcribed, expressed TCRB transcripts were what got sequenced. The average read count of naive, central memory and regulatory T cell samples was about 3.57 million. The method was immunoSEQ multiplex PCR; TCRdb's version includes in-frame clones alone and lacks a portion of them. The repertoire holds about 160,000 clones, with over 9% as singletons. Sampling consisted of one heparinised blood draw per donor, averaging about 116 mL. A CD45RO/CCR7/CD25/CD127/CD95/CD27 panel sorted naive, central memory, regulatory and stem cell-like memory CD4+ cells. V was cut by 5 bases and J by 4 bases, with 9 bases left in between. This CDR3 spans 11 amino acids. CDR1 SQVTM and CDR2 ANQGSEA come from the germline V gene. As to this clone: Its antigen is unidentified.

V and J are TRBV29-1 and TRBJ2-7; maybe TRBD1 (6 bases). This TCR derives from a man aged 25-40 years with type 1 diabetes. The sample was central memory CD4+ T cells from blood. The CDR3 loop is CSVYGTYEQYF. The CDR3 nucleotides are TGCAGCGTTTATGGGACATACGAGCAGTACTTC.